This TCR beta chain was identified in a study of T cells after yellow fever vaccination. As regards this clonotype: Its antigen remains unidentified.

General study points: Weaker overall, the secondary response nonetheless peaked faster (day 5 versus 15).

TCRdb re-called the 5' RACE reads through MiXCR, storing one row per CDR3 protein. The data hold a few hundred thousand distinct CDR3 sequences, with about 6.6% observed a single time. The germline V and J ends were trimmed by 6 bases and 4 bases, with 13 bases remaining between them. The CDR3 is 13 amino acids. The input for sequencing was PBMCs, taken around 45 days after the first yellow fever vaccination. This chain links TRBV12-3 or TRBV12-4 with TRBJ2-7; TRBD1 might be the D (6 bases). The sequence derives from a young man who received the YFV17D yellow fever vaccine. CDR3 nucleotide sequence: TGTGCCAGCAGACCCCCGGACAGTTACGAGCAGTACTTC. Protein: CASRPPDSYEQYF.